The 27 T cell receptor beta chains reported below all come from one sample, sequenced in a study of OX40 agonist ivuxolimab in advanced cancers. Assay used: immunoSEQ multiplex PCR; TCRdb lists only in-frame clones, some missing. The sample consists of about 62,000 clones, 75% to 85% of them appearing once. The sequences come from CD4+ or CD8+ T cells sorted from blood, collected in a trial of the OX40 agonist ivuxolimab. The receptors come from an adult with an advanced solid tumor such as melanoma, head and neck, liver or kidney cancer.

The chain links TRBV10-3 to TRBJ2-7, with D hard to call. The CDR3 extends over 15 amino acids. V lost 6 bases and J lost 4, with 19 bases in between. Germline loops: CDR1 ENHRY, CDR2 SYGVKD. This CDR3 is CAIRLGAGITYEQYF. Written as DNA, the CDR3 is TGTGCCATCAGATTGGGCGCAGGCATCACTTACGAGCAGTACTTC.

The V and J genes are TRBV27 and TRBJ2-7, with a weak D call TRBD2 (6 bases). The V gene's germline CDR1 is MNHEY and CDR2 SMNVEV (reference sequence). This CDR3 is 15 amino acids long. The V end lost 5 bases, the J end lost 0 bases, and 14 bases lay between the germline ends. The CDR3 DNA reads TGTGCCAGCAGTCCTCATCGACTAGGCTCCTACGAGCAGTACTTC. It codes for CASSPHRLGSYEQYF.

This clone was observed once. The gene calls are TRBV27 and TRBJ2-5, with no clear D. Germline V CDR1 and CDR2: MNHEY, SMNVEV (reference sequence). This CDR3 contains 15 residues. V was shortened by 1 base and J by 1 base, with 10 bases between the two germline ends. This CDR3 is CASSLYATFQETQYF. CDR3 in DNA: TGTGCCAGCAGTTTATACGCGACGTTCCAAGAGACCCAGTACTTC.

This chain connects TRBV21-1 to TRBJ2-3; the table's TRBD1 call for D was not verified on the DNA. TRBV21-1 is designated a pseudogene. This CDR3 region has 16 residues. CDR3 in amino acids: CASSRGSGQITDTQYF. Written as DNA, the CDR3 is TGTGCCAGCAGCAGGGGATCGGGACAGATCACAGATACGCAGTATTTT.

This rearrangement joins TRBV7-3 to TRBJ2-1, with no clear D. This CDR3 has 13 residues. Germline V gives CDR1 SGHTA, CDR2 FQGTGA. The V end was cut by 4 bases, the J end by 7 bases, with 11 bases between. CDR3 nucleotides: TGTGCCAGCAGCTACGAGGTTTGGAATGAGCAGTTCTTC. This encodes CASSYEVWNEQFF.

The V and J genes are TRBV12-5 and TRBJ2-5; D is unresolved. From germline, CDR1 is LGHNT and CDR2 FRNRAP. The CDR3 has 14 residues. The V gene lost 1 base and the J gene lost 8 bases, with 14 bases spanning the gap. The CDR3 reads CASGLDINSGTQYF. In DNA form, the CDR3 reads TGTGCTAGTGGTTTGGACATCAACTCTGGAACCCAGTACTTC.

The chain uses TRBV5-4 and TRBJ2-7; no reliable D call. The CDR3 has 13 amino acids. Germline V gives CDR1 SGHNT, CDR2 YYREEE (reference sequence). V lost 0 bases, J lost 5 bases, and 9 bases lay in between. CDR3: CASSLGWINEQYF. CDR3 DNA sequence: TGTGCCAGCAGCTTGGGGTGGATAAACGAGCAGTACTTC. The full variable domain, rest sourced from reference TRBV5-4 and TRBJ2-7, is ETGVTQSPTHLIKTRGQQVTLRCSSQSGHNTVSWYQQALGQGPQFIFQYYREEENGRGNFPPRFSGLQFPNYSSELNVNALELDDSALYLCASSLGWINEQYFGPGTRLTVT.

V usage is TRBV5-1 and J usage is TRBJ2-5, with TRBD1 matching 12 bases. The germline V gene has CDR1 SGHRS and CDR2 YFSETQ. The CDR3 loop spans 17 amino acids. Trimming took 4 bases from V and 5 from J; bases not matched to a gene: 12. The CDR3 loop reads CASSPAGTGGALETQYF. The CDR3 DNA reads TGCGCCAGCAGCCCGGCCGGGACAGGGGGCGCGTTGGAGACCCAGTACTTC.

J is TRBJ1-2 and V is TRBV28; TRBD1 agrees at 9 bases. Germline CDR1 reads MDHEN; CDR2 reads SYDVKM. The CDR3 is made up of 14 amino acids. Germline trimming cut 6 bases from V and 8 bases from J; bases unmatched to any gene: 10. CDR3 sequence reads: CASSYPGQGIGYTF. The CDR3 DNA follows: TGTGCCAGCAGCTACCCGGGACAGGGAATAGGCTACACCTTC.

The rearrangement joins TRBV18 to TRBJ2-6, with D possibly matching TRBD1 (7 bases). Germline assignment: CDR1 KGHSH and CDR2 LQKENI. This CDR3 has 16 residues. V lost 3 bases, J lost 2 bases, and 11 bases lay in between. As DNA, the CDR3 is TGTGCCAGCTCACCCGGAGGGGGCACTGGGGCCAACGTCCTGACTTTC. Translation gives CASSPGGGTGANVLTF.

Here the CDR3 reads CASSLAGGKGEQYF. The CDR3 DNA reads TGTGCCAGCAGCTTAGCGGGAGGAAAGGGAGAGCAGTACTTC. V gene TRBV13 combines with J gene TRBJ2-7; TRBD2 agrees at 7 bases. The length of the CDR3 is 14 residues. CDR1 PRHDT and CDR2 FYEKMQ come from the germline V gene (reference sequence). J was trimmed by 7 bases and V by 1 base; bases with no gene match: 7.

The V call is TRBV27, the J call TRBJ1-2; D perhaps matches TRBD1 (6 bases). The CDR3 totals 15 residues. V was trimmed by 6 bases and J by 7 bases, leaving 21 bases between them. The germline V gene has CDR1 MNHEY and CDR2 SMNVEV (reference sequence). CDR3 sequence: CASRVKGGLAGGYTF. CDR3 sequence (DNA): TGTGCCAGCAGAGTAAAGGGGGGGCTCGCGGGTGGCTACACCTTC.

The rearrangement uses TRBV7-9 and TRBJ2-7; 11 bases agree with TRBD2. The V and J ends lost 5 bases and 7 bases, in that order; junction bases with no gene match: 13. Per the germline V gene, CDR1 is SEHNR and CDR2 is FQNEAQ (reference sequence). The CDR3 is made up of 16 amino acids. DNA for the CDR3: TGTGCCAGCAGCCTCCGACTAGCGGGAAGCTCGGGAGAGCAGTACTTC. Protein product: CASSLRLAGSSGEQYF.

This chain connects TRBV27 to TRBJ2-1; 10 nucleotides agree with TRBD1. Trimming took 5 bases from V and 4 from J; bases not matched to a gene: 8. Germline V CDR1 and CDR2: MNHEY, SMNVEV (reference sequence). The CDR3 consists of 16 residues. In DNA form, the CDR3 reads TGTGCCAGCAGTCTTCCCGGGACAGGGGCATACAATGAGCAGTTCTTC. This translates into CASSLPGTGAYNEQFF.

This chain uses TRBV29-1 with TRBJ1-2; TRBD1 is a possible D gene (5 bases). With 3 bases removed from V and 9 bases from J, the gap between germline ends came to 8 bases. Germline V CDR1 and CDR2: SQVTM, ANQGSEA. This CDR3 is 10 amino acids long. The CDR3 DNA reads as TGCAGCGTTGATGGGGCTAGCTACACCTTC. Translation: CSVDGASYTF. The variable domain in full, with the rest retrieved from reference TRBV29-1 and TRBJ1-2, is SAVISQKPSRDICQRGTSLTIQCQVDSQVTMMFWYRQQPGQSLTLIATANQGSEATYESGFVIDKFPISRPNLTFSTLTVSNMSPEDSSIYLCSVDGASYTFGSGTRLTVV.

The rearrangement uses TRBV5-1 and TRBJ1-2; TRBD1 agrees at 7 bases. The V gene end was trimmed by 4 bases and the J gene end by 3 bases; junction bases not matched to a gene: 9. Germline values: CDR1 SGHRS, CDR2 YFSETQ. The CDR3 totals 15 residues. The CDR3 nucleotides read TGCGCCAGCAGCCACGCGGAAGGGGGCGACTATGGCTACACCTTC. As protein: CASSHAEGGDYGYTF.

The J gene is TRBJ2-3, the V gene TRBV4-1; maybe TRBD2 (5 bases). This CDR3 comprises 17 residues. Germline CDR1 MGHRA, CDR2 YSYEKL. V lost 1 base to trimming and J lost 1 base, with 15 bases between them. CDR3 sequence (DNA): TGCGCCAGCAGCCAAGGCGGACTCCTCCAAGGCACAGATACGCAGTATTTT. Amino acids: CASSQGGLLQGTDTQYF.

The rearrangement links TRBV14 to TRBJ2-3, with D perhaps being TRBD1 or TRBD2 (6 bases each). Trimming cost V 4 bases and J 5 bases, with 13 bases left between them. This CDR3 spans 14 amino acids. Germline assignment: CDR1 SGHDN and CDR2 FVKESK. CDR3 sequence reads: CASSPRGRIDTQYF. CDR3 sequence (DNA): TGTGCCAGCAGCCCCCGGGGGCGAATAGATACGCAGTATTTT.

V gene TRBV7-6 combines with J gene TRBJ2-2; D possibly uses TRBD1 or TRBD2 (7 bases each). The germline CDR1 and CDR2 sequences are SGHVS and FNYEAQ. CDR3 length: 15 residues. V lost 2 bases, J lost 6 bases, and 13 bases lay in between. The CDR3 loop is CASSLYRGGPGELFF. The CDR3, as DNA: TGTGCCAGCAGCTTATACAGGGGAGGGCCCGGGGAGCTGTTTTTT.

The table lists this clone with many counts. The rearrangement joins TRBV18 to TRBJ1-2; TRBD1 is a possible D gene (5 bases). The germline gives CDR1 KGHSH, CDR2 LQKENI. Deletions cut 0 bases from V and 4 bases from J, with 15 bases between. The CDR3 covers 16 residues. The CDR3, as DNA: TGTGCCAGCTCACCACCCCCGGGACGAAATCTCTATGGCTACACCTTC. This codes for CASSPPPGRNLYGYTF. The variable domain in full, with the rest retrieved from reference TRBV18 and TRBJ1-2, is NAGVMQNPRHLVRRRGQEARLRCSPMKGHSHVYWYRQLPEEGLKFMVYLQKENIIDESGMPKERFSAEFPKEGPSILRIQQVVRGDSAAYFCASSPPPGRNLYGYTFGSGTRLTVV.

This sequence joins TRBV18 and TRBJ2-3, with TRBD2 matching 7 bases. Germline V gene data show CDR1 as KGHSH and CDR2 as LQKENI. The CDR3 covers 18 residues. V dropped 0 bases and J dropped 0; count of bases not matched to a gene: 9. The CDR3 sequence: CASSPPGTTLASTDTQYF. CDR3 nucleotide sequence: TGTGCCAGCTCACCACCCGGGACTACTTTAGCTAGCACAGATACGCAGTATTTT.

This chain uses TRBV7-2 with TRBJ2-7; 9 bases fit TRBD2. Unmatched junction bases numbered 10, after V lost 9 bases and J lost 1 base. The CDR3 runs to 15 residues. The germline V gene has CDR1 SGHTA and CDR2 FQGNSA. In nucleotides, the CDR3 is TGTGCCAGTACCCCGGTGGCGGGGGGGTCCTACGAGCAGTACTTC. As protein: CASTPVAGGSYEQYF.

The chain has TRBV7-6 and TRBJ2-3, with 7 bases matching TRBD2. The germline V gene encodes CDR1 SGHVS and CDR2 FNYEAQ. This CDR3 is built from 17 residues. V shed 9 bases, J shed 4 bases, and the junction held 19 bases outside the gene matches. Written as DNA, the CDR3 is TGTGCCAGTAACCTCACTCTCCCATGGGGGGGGTCAGATACGCAGTATTTT. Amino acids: CASNLTLPWGGSDTQYF.

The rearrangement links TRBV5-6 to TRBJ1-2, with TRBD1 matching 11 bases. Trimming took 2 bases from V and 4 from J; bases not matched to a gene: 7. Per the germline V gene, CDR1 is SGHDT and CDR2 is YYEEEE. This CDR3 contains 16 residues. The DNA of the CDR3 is TGTGCCAGCAGCTTCGGGACAGGGGGTGGTCTCTATGGCTACACCTTC. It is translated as CASSFGTGGGLYGYTF.

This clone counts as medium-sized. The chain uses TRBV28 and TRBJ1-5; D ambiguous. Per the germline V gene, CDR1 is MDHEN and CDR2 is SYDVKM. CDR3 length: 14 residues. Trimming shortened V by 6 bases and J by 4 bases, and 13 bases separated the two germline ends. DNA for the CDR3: TGTGCCAGCAGGCCCGCGAGGCGGAATCAGCCCCAGCATTTT. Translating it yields CASRPARRNQPQHF.

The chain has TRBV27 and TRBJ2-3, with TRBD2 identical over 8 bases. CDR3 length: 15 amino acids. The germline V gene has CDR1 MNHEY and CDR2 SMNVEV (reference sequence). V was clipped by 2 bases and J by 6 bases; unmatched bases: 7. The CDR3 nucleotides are TGTGCCAGCAGTTTAGATAGCGGGGTGATTGATACGCAGTATTTT. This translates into CASSLDSGVIDTQYF.

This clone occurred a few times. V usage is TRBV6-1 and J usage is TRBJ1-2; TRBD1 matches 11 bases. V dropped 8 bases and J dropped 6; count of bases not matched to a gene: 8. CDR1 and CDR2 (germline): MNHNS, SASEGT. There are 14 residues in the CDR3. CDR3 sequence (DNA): TGTGCCAGCGATCTCGGACAGGGGGCCAATGGCTACACCTTC. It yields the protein CASDLGQGANGYTF.